This T cell receptor (beta chain) is drawn from a study of blood T cell repertoires in COVID-19. Study-wide background: Sources were T cells, B-cell-depleted T cells, or PBMCs; the material itself was cDNA or gDNA.

In the source study's methods: Using reference gene primer amplification, nucleated cell counts were estimated. Profiled with immunoSEQ multiplex PCR; TCRdb holds only in-frame clones, not every one. The V and J calls and clone size come from that table; D and trimming were worked out from the DNA. Counted here are 200,000 to 300,000 clones, about nine tenths occurring once; the ten biggest clones make up approximately 4.3%. Input material: peripheral blood. This clonotype was sampled from a man in his sixties who had recovered from COVID-19.

The CDR3 reads CASSAPGLAGGSTDTQYF. For the CDR3, the DNA is TGTGCCAGCAGCGCCCCGGGACTAGCGGGGGGTAGCACAGATACGCAGTATTTT. This sequence joins TRBV5-4 and TRBJ2-3; the match to TRBD2 covers 15 bases. Germline lookup yields CDR1 SGHNT and CDR2 YYREEE (reference sequence). CDR3 length equals 18 residues. The trim removed 4 bases at V and 0 bases at J, leaving 6 bases unmatched.